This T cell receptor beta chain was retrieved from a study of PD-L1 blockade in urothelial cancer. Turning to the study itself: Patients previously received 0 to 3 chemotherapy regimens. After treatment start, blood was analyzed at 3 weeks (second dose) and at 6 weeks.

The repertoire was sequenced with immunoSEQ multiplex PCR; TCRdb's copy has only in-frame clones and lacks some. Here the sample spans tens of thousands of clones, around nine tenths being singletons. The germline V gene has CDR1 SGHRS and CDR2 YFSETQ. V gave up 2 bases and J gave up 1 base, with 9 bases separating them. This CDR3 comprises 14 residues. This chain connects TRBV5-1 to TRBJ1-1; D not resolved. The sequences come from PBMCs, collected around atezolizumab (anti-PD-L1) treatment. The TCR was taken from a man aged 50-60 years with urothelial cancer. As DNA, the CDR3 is TGCGCCAGCAGCTTTACGGTTTCGAACACTGAAGCTTTCTTT. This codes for CASSFTVSNTEAFF.